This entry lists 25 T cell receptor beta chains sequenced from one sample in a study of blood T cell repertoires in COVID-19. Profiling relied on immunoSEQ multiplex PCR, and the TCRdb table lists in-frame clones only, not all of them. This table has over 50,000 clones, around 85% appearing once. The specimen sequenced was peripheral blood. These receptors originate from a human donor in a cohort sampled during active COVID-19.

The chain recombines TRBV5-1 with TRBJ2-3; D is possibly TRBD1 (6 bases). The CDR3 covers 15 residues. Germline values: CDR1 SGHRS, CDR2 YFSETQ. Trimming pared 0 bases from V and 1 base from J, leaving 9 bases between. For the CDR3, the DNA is TGCGCCAGCAGCTTGGGCAACAGGGGCACAGATACGCAGTATTTT. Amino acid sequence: CASSLGNRGTDTQYF.

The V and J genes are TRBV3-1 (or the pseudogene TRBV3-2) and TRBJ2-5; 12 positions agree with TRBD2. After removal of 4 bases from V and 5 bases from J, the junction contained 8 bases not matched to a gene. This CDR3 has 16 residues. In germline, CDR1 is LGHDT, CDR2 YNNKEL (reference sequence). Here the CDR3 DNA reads TGTGCCAGCAGCCGAGGACTAGCGGGGAGGCAGGAGACCCAGTACTTC. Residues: CASSRGLAGRQETQYF.

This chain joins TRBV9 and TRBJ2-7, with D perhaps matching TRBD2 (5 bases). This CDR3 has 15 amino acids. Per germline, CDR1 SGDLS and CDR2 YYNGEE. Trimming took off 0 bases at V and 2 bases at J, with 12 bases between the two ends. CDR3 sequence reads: CASSVGGSATYEQYF. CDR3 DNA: TGTGCCAGCAGCGTAGGGGGTAGCGCGACCTACGAGCAGTACTTC.

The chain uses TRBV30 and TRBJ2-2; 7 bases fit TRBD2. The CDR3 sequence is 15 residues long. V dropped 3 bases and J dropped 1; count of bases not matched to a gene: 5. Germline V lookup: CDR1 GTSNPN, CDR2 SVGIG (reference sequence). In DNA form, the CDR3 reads TGTGCCTGGAGACGGGCTAGCGGGAACACCGGGGAGCTGTTTTTT. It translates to CAWRRASGNTGELFF.

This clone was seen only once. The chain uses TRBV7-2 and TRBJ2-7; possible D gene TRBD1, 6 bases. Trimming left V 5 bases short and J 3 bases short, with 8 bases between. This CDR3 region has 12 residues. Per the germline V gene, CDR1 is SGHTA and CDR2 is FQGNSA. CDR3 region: CASSAQGYEQYF. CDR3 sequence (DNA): TGTGCCAGCAGCGCACAGGGCTACGAGCAGTACTTC.

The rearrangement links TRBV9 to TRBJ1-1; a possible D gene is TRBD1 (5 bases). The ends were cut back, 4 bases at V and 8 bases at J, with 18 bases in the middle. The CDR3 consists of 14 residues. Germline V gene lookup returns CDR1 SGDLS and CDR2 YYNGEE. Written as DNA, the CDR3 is TGTGCCAGCAGCCCCCAGGGAGGTCCTCGGGAAGCTTTCTTT. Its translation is CASSPQGGPREAFF.

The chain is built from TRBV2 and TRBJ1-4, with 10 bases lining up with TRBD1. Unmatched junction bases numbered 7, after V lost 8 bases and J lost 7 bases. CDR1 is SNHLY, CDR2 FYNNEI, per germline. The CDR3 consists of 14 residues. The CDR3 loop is CASARQGAGEKLFF. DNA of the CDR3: TGTGCCAGCGCAAGACAGGGGGCGGGTGAAAAACTGTTTTTT. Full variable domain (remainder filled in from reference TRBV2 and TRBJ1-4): EPEVTQTPSHQVTQMGQEVILRCVPISNHLYFYWYRQILGQKVEFLVSFYNNEISEKSEIFDDQFSVERPDGSNFTLKIRSTKLEDSAMYFCASARQGAGEKLFFGSGTQLSVL.

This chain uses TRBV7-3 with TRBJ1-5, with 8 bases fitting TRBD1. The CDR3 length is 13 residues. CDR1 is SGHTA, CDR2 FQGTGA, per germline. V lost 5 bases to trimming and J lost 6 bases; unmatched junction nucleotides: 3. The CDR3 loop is CASSTQGGQPQHF. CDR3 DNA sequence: TGTGCCAGCAGCACACAGGGGGGTCAGCCCCAGCATTTT.

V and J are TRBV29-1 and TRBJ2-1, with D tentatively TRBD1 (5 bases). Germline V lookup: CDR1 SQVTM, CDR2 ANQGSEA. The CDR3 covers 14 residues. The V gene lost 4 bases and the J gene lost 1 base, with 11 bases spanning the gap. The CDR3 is CSVGGKLSYNEQFF. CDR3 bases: TGCAGCGTTGGGGGCAAGCTTTCCTACAATGAGCAGTTCTTC.

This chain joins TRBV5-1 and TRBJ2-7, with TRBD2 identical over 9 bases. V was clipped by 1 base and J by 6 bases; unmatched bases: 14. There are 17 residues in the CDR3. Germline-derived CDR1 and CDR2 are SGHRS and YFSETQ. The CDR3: CASSLMGLSGRRTEQYF. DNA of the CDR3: TGCGCCAGCAGCTTGATGGGTCTTAGCGGGAGAAGAACCGAGCAGTACTTC.

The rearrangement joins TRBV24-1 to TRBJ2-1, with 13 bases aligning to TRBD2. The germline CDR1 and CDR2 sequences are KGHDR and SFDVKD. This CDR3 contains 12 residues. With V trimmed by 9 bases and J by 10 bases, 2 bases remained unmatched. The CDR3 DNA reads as TGTGCCACCTCGGGACTAGCGGGGGAGCAGTTCTTC. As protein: CATSGLAGEQFF.

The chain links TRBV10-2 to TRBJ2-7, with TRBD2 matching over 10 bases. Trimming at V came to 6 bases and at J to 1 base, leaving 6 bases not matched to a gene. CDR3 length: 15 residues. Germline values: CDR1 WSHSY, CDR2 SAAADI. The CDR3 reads CASSGRTSGSYEQYF. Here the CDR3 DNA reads TGCGCCAGCAGCGGAAGGACTAGCGGATCCTACGAGCAGTACTTC.

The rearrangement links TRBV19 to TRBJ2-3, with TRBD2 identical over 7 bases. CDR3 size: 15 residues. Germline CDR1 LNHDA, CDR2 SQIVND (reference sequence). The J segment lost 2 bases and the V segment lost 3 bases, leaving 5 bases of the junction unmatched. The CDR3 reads CASSIVTSLTDTQYF. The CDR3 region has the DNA TGTGCCAGTAGTATTGTGACTAGCCTCACAGATACGCAGTATTTT. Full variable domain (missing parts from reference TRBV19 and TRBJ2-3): DGGITQSPKYLFRKEGQNVTLSCEQNLNHDAMYWYRQDPGQGLRLIYYSQIVNDFQKGDIAEGYSVSREKKESFPLTVTSAQKNPTAFYLCASSIVTSLTDTQYFGPGTRLTVL.

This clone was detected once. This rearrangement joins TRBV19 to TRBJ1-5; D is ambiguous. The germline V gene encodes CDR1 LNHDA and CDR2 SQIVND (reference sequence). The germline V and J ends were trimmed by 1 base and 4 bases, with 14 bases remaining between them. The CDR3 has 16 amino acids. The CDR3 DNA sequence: TGTGCCAGTAGTATAGGAGGAGTTCGGGAAAATCAGCCCCAGCATTTT. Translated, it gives CASSIGGVRENQPQHF.

DNA of the CDR3: TGTGCCACCCGAGGAGGCTACACCTTC. Translated, it gives CATRGGYTF. J is TRBJ1-2 and V is TRBV11-3; D remains unclear. The V end lost 10 bases, the J end lost 8 bases, and 8 bases lay between the germline ends. Germline lookup yields CDR1 SGHNT and CDR2 YENEEA. The length of the CDR3 is 9 residues. Supplemented by reference TRBV11-3 and TRBJ1-2, the full variable domain reads EAGVVQSPRYKIIEKKQPVAFWCNPISGHNTLYWYLQNLGQGPELLIRYENEEAVDDSQLPKDRFSAERLKGVDSTLKIQPAELGDSAVYLCATRGGYTFGSGTRLTVV.

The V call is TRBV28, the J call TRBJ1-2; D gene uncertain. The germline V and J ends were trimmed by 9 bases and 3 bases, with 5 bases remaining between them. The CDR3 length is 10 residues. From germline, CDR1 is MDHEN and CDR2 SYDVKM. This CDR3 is CASADYGYTF. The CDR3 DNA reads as TGTGCCAGTGCGGACTATGGCTACACCTTC.

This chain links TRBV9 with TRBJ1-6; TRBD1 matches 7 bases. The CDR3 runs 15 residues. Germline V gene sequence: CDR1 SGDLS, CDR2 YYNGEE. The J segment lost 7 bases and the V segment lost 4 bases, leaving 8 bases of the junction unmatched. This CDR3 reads CASSPTDRSNSPLHF. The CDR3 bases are TGTGCCAGCAGCCCTACGGACAGGTCGAATTCACCCCTCCACTTT.

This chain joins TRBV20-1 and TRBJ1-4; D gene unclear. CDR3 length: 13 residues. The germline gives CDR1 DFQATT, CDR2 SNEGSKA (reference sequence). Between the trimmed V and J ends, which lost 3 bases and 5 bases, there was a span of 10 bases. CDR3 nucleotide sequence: TGCAGTGCTAGTCGGACTTCGAATGAAAAACTGTTTTTT. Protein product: CSASRTSNEKLFF.

The CDR3 nucleotides read TGCACCAGCAGCCAAGAGGGCGGGAGGGATACTTTGAACACCGGGGAGCTGTTTTTT. Translation: CTSSQEGGRDTLNTGELFF. The chain combines TRBV1 with TRBJ2-2; the D call TRBD2 from the table was never checked on the DNA. TRBV1 is labeled a pseudogene. The CDR3 length is 19 residues.

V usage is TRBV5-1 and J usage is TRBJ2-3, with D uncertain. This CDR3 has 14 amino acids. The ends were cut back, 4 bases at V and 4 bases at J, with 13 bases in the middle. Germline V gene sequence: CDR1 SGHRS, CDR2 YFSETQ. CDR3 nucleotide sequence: TGCGCCAGCAGCGGCATGGTAGGAGCAGATACGCAGTATTTT. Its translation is CASSGMVGADTQYF.

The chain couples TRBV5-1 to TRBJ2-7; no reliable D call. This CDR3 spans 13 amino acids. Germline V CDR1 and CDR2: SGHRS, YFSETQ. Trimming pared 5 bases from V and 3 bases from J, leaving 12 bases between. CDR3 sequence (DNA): TGCGCCAGCAGACCAACCGCTAGCTACGAGCAGTACTTC. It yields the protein CASRPTASYEQYF. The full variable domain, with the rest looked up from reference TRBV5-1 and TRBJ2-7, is KAGVTQTPRYLIKTRGQQVTLSCSPISGHRSVSWYQQTPGQGLQFLFEYFSETQRNKGNFPGRFSGRQFSNSRSEMNVSTLELGDSALYLCASRPTASYEQYFGPGTRLTVT.

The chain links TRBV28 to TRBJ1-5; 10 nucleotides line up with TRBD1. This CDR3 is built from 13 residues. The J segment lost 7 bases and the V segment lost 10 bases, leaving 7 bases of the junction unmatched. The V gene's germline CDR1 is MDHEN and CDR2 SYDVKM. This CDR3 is CATGTGERQPQHF. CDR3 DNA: TGTGCCACGGGGACAGGGGAGAGGCAGCCCCAGCATTTT.

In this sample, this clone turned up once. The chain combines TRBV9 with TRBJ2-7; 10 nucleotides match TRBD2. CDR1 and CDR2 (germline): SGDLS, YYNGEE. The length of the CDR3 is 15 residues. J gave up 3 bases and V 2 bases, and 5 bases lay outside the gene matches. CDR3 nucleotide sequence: TGTGCCAGCAGCGTGGGGGCTAGCGGGAGCTACGAGCAGTACTTC. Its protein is CASSVGASGSYEQYF. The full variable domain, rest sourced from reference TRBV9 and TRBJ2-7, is DSGVTQTPKHLITATGQRVTLRCSPRSGDLSVYWYQQSLDQGLQFLIQYYNGEERAKGNILERFSAQQFPDLHSELNLSSLELGDSALYFCASSVGASGSYEQYFGPGTRLTVT.

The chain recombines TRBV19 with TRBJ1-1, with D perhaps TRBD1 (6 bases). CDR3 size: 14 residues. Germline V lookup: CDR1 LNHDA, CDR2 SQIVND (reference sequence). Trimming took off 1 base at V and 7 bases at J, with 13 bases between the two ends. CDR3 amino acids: CASSIAAGAIEAFF. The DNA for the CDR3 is TGTGCCAGTAGTATAGCAGCAGGGGCGATTGAAGCTTTCTTT.

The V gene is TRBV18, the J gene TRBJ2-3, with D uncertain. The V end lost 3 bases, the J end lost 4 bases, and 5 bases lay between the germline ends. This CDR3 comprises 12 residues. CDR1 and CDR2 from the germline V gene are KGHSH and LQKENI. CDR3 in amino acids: CASSPSADTQYF. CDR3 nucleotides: TGTGCCAGCTCACCGTCAGCAGATACGCAGTATTTT.